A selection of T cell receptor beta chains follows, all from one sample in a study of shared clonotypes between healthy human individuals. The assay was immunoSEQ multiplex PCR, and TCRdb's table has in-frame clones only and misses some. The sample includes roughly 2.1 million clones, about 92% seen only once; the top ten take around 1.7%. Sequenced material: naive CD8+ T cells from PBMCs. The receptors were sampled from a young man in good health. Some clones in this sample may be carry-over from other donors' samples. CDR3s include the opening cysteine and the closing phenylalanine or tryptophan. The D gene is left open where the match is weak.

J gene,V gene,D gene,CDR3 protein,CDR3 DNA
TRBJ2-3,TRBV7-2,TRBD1,CASTPLTGGLLAQYF,TGTGCCAGCACTCCCTTAACAGGGGGCCTATTGGCGCAGTATTTT
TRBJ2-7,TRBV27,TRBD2,CATMTSGSSYEQYF,TGTGCCACCATGACTAGCGGGAGCTCCTACGAGCAGTACTTC
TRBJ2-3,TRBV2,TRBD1,CASSEWGQGADTQYF,TGTGCCAGCAGTGAATGGGGACAGGGGGCGGATACGCAGTATTTT
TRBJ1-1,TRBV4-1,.,CASSHGPHTEAFF,TGCGCCAGCAGCCACGGGCCTCACACTGAAGCTTTCTTT
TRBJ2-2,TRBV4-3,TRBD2,CASSQHLAGEGTGELFF,TGCGCCAGCAGCCAACATCTAGCGGGAGAAGGTACCGGGGAGCTGTTTTTT
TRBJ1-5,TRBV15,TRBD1,CATSTRTSGGQPQHF,TGTGCCACCAGCACTAGGACCTCAGGGGGTCAGCCCCAGCATTTT
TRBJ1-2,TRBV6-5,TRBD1,CASSYPGGGIGGYTF,TGTGCCAGCAGTTACCCAGGAGGGGGCATAGGTGGCTACACCTTC
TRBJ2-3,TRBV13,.,CASSPRLVGDTQYF,TGTGCCAGCAGCCCGCGTTTAGTCGGAGATACGCAGTATTTT
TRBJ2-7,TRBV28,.,CASSRDDSPYEQYF,TGTGCCAGCAGCCGGGATGACAGCCCCTACGAGCAGTACTTC
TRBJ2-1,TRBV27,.,CASSPVRTWNNEQFF,TGTGCCAGCAGTCCCGTTCGTACTTGGAACAATGAGCAGTTCTTC
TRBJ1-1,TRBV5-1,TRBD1,CASSLTGQGEAFF,TGCGCCAGCAGCTTAACCGGACAGGGTGAAGCTTTCTTT
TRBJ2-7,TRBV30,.,CAWSPASPLEQYF,TGTGCCTGGAGTCCCGCTAGTCCCCTCGAGCAGTACTTC
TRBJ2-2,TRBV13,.,CASSLQTERGGELFF,TGTGCCAGCAGCTTACAGACTGAACGAGGCGGGGAGCTGTTTTTT
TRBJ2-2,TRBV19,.,CASTNTGELFF,TGTGCCAGCACTAACACCGGGGAGCTGTTTTTT
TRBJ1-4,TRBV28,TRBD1,CASSPLSRGNEKLFF,TGTGCCAGCAGTCCCCTGAGCAGGGGGAATGAAAAACTGTTTTTT
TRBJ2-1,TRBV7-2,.,CASGLASYNEQFF,TGTGCCAGCGGGCTAGCGAGTTACAATGAGCAGTTCTTC
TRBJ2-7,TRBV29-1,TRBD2,CSATGLARSYEQYF,TGCAGCGCCACGGGACTAGCGCGCTCCTACGAGCAGTACTTC
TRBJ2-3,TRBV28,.,CASMTGVGTDTQYF,TGTGCCAGCATGACGGGGGTTGGCACAGATACGCAGTATTTT
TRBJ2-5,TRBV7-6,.,CASSSYLRGETQYF,TGTGCCAGCAGCTCCTACCTACGTGGGGAGACCCAGTACTTC
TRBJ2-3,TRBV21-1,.,CASSKGADGREPINSTDTQYF,TGTGCCAGCAGCAAAGGAGCCGACGGGCGGGAGCCCATCAATAGCACAGATACGCAGTATTTT
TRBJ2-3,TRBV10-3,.,CAISEISGSDTQYF,TGTGCCATCAGTGAGATATCCGGCTCAGATACGCAGTATTTT
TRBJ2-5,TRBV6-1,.,CASREDPGPNQETQYF,TGTGCCAGCAGAGAAGACCCCGGACCGAACCAAGAGACCCAGTACTTC
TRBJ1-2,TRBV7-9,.,CASSLAPVYGYTF,TGTGCCAGCAGCTTAGCTCCGGTGTATGGCTACACCTTC
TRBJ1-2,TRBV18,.,CASSPRQATPWGYTF,TGTGCCAGCTCACCCAGACAGGCCACCCCGTGGGGCTACACCTTC
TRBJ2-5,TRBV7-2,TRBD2,CASSLLLAGEQTQYF,TGTGCCAGCAGCTTACTACTAGCGGGAGAACAGACCCAGTACTTC
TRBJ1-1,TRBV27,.,CASSLTRENTEAFF,TGTGCCAGCAGTTTAACCAGGGAGAACACTGAAGCTTTCTTT
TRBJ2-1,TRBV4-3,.,CASSQVSGSSYNEQFF,TGCGCCAGCAGCCAAGTATCAGGGAGCTCCTACAATGAGCAGTTCTTC
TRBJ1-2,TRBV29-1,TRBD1,CSVTTGEGYGYTF,TGCAGCGTCACTACAGGGGAGGGCTATGGCTACACCTTC
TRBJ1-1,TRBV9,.,CASTGRNTEAFF,TGTGCCAGCACAGGTCGTAACACTGAAGCTTTCTTT
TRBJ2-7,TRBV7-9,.,CASSGLEGAYEQYF,TGTGCCAGCAGCGGCCTCGAGGGGGCCTACGAGCAGTACTTC
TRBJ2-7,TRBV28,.,CASRSVDSYEQYF,TGTGCCAGCAGGTCTGTGGACTCCTACGAGCAGTACTTC
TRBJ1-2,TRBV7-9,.,CASSPGSYSFYGYTF,TGTGCCAGCAGCCCAGGGTCTTATTCCTTCTATGGCTACACCTTC
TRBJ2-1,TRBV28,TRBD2,CASSLLAGGFNEQFF,TGTGCCAGCAGTTTACTAGCGGGAGGTTTCAATGAGCAGTTCTTC
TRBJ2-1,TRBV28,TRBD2,CASSARDYWISEQFF,TGTGCCAGCAGTGCGAGGGACTATTGGATCAGTGAGCAGTTCTTC
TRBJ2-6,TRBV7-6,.,CASSFGTSGANVLTF,TGTGCCAGCAGCTTTGGAACATCTGGGGCCAACGTCCTGACTTTC